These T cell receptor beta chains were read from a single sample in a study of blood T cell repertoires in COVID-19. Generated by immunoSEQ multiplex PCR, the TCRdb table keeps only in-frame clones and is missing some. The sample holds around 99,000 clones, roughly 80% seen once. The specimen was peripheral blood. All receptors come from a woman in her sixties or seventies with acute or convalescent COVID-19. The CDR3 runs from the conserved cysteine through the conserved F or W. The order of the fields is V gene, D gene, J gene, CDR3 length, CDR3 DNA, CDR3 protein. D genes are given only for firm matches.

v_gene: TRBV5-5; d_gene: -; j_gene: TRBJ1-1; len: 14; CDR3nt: TGTGCCAGCAGCTTCGGCGGCATGAACACTGAAGCTTTCTTT; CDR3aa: CASSFGGMNTEAFF
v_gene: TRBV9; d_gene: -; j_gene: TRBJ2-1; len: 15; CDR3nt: TGTGCCAGCAGCGTATCTACTAGCTCCTACAATGAGCAGTTCTTC; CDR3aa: CASSVSTSSYNEQFF
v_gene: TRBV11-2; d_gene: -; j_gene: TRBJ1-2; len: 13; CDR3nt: TGTGCCAGCAGCTTAGTAGGGCGGGATGGCTACACCTTC; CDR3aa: CASSLVGRDGYTF
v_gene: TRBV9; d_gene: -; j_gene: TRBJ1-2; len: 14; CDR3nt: TGTGCCAGCAGCGTAGCTAACAGCAACTATGGCTACACCTTC; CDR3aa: CASSVANSNYGYTF
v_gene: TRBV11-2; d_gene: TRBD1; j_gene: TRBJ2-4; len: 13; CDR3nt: TGTGCCAGCAGCTGGGGACAGCTAAACATTCAGTACTTC; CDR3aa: CASSWGQLNIQYF
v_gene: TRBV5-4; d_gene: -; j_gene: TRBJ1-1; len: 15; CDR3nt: TGTGCCAGCAGTCGGGGGATCGGGGAGGGCACTGAAGCTTTCTTT; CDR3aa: CASSRGIGEGTEAFF
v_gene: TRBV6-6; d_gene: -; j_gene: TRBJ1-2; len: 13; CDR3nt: TGTGCCAGCAGTTTGACAGGTGACTATGGCTACACCTTC; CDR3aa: CASSLTGDYGYTF
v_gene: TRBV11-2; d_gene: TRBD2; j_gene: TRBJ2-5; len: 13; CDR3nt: TGTGCCAGCAGGACTAGCGGCCAAGAGACCCAGTACTTC; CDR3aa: CASRTSGQETQYF
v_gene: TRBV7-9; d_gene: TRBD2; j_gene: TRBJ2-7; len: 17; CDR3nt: TGTGCCAGCAGCTCCACCCTACCTAGCGGGAGTATCTACGAGCAGTACTTC; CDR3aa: CASSSTLPSGSIYEQYF
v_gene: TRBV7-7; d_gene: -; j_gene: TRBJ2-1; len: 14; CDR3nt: TGTGCTAGCAGCCGCGACCTCGGGACAATTGAGCAGTTCTTC; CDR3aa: CASSRDLGTIEQFF